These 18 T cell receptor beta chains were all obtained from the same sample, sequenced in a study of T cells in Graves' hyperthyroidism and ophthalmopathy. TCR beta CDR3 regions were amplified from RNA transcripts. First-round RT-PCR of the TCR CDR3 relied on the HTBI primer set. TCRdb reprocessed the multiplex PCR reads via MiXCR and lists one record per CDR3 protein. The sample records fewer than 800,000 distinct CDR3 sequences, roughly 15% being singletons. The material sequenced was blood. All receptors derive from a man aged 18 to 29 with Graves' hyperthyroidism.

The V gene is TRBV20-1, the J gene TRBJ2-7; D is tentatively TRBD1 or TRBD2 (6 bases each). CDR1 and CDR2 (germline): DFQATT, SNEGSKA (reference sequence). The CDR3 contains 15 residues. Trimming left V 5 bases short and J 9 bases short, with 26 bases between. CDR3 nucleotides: TGCAGTGCTGGACTGACGGGACTCGGGGGCAGGGGGCAGTACTTC. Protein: CSAGLTGLGGRGQYF.

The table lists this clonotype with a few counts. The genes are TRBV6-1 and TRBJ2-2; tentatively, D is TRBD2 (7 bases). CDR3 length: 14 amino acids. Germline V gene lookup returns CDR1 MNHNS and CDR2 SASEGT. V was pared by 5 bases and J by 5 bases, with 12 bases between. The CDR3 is CASSYEGGTGELFF. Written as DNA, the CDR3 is TGTGCCAGCAGTTATGAGGGGGGGACCGGGGAGCTGTTTTTT.

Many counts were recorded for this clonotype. This CDR3 reads CASSSRTETYEQYF. For the CDR3, the DNA is TGTGCCAGCAGTTCCCGGACCGAAACCTACGAGCAGTACTTC. V usage is TRBV27 and J usage is TRBJ2-7; D gene ambiguous. The CDR3 totals 14 residues. The V gene's germline CDR1 is MNHEY and CDR2 SMNVEV (reference sequence). Trimming removed 4 bases at V and 2 bases at J, with 12 bases between.

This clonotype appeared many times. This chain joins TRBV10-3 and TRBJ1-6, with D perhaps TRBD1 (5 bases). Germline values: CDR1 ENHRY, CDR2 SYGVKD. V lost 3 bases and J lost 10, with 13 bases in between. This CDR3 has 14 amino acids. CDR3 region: CAISDASGRSPLHF. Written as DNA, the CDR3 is TGTGCCATCAGTGACGCTTCGGGACGGTCACCCCTCCACTTT.

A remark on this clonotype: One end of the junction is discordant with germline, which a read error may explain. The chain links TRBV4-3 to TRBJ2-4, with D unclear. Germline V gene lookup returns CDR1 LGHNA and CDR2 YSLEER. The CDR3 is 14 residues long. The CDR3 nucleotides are TGCGCCAGCAGCCAAGGGTTAGCCAGAAACATTCAGTACTTC. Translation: CASSQGLARNIQYF.

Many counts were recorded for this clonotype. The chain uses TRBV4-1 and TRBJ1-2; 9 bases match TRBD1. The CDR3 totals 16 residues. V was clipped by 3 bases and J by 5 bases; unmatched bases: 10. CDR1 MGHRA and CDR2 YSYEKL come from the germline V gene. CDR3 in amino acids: CASSQPGTGMIYGYTF. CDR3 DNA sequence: TGCGCCAGCAGCCAGCCCGGGACAGGGATGATATATGGCTACACCTTC.

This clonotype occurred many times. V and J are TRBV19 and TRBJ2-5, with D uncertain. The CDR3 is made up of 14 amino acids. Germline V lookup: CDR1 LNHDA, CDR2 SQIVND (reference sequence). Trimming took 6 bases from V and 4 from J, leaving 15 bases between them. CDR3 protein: CASRGIGLAETQYF. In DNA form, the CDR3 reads TGTGCCAGTAGAGGAATTGGGCTGGCAGAGACCCAGTACTTC. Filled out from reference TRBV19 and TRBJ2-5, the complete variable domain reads DGGITQSPKYLFRKEGQNVTLSCEQNLNHDAMYWYRQDPGQGLRLIYYSQIVNDFQKGDIAEGYSVSREKKESFPLTVTSAQKNPTAFYLCASRGIGLAETQYFGPGTRLLVL.

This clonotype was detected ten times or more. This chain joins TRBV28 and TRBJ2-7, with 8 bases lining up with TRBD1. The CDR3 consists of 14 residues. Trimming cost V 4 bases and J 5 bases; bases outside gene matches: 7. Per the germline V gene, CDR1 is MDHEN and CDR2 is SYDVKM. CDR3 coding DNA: TGTGCCAGCAGTTGGACAGGGTCGAGCCACGAGCAGTACTTC. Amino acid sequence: CASSWTGSSHEQYF.

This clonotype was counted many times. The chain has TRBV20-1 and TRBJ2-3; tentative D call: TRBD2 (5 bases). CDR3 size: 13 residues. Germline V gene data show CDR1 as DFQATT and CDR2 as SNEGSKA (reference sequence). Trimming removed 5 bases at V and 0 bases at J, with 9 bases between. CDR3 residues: CSALRTSTDTQYF. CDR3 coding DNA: TGCAGTGCTCTTAGGACTAGCACAGATACGCAGTATTTT.

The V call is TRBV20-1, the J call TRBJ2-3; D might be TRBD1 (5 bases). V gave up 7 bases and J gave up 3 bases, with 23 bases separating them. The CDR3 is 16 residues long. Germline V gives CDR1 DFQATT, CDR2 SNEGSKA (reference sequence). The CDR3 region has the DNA TGCAGTGTCACACCGAGGCAGGGCGGTTGGACAGATACGCAGTATTTT. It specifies CSVTPRQGGWTDTQYF.

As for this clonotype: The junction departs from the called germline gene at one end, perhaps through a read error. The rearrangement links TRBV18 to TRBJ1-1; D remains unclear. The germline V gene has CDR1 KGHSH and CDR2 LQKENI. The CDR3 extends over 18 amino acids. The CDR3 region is CASSPRAEATGMNAEAFF. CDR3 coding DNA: TGTGCCAGCTCACCTAGAGCCGAGGCGACGGGAATGAACGCTGAAGCTTTCTTT.

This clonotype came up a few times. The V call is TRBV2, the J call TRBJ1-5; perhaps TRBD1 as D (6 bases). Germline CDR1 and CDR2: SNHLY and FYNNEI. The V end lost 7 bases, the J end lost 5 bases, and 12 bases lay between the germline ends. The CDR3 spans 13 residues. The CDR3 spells CASTRTEYQPQHF. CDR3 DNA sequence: TGTGCCAGCACTAGGACAGAGTATCAGCCCCAGCATTTT.

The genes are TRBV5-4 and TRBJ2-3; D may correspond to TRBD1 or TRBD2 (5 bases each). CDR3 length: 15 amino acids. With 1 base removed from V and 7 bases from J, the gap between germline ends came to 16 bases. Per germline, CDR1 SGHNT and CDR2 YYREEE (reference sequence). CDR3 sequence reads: CASSLQRDGRHTQYF. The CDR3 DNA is TGTGCCAGCAGCTTGCAAAGGGACGGTCGACATACGCAGTATTTT.

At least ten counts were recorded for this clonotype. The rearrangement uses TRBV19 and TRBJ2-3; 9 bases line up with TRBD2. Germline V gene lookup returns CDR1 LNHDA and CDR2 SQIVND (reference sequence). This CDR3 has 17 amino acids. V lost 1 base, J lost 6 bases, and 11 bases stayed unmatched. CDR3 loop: CASSIAAGGPETDTQYF. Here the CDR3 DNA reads TGTGCCAGTAGTATAGCCGCGGGAGGGCCAGAAACGGATACGCAGTATTTT.

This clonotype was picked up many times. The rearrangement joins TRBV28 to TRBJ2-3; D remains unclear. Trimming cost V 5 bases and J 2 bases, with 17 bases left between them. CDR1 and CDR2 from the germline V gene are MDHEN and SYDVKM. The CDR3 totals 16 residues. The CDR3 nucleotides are TGTGCCAGCAGTGCGATGCGCCTCGCCCACACAGATACGCAGTATTTT. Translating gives CASSAMRLAHTDTQYF.

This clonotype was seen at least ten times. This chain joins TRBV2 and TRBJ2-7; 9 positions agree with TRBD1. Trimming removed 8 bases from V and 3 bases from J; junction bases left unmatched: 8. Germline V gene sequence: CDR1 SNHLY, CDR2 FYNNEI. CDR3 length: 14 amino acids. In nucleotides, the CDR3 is TGTGCCAGCGGGAGGGACAGGGCGGACTACGAGCAGTACTTC. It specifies CASGRDRADYEQYF.

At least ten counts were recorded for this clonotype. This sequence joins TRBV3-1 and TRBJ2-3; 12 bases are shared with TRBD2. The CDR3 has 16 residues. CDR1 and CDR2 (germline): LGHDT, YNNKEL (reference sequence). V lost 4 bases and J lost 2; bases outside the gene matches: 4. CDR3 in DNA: TGTGCCAGCAGCCCCGGACTAGCGGGGTACACAGATACGCAGTATTTT. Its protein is CASSPGLAGYTDTQYF.

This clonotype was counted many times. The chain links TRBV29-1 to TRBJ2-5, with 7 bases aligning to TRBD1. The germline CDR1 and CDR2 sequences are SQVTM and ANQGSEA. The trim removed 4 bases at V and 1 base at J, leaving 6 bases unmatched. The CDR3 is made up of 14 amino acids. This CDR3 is CSVALQGVQETQYF. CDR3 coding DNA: TGCAGCGTTGCTCTTCAGGGGGTCCAAGAGACCCAGTACTTC. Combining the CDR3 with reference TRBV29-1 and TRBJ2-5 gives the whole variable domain SAVISQKPSRDICQRGTSLTIQCQVDSQVTMMFWYRQQPGQSLTLIATANQGSEATYESGFVIDKFPISRPNLTFSTLTVSNMSPEDSSIYLCSVALQGVQETQYFGPGTRLLVL.